These 21 T cell receptor beta chains were all obtained from the same sample, sequenced in a study of blood T cell repertoires in COVID-19. Data came from immunoSEQ multiplex PCR; TCRdb stores just in-frame clones and leaves some out. This table has about 97,000 clones, more than 65% appearing once. Material for sequencing was peripheral blood. Receptors were obtained from a man between 60 and 75 years old with acute or convalescent COVID-19.

This clone was found once. This chain links TRBV29-1 with TRBJ2-3, with a tentative D call TRBD2 (6 bases). V lost 5 bases and J lost 2, with 20 bases in between. Germline V CDR1 and CDR2: SQVTM, ANQGSEA. The CDR3 has 16 amino acids. Written as DNA, the CDR3 is TGCAGCGTTAAAGGGTGGCCGGGGGTGTCCACAGATACGCAGTATTTT. The encoded protein is CSVKGWPGVSTDTQYF.

The chain has TRBV24-1 and TRBJ2-3; no clear D gene. Germline CDR1 and CDR2: KGHDR and SFDVKD. The V and J ends lost 6 bases and 0 bases respectively, with 12 bases between them. The CDR3 is 15 amino acids. This CDR3 is CATSRSGRSTDTQYF. CDR3 bases: TGTGCCACCAGTCGGTCGGGTAGGAGCACAGATACGCAGTATTTT.

V usage is TRBV10-3 and J usage is TRBJ2-3, with 8 bases fitting TRBD1. This CDR3 is 14 amino acids long. Per germline, CDR1 ENHRY and CDR2 SYGVKD. V shed 5 bases and J 6 bases; nucleotides not matched to a gene: 7. The CDR3 DNA reads as TGTGCCATCAGTAGGACAGGGAAGAGGGATACGCAGTATTTT. Translated: CAISRTGKRDTQYF.

This chain joins TRBV6-2 or TRBV6-3 and TRBJ2-2; no firm D call. Germline loops: CDR1 MNHEY, CDR2 SVGEGT. The CDR3 length is 14 residues. The germline V and J ends were trimmed by 2 bases and 2 bases, with 6 bases remaining between them. The CDR3 DNA sequence: TGTGCCAGCAGTTACAGCCTCAACACCGGGGAGCTGTTTTTT. Protein: CASSYSLNTGELFF.

This clone showed up just a few times. Other DNA sequences of this sample code for an identical CDR3. The CDR3 region has the DNA TGTGCCAGCAGTCCTAGCTCCTATAATTCACCCCTCCACTTT. The encoded protein is CASSPSSYNSPLHF. V is TRBV28 and J is TRBJ1-6; D gene unclear. V was shortened by 5 bases and J by 0 bases, with 5 bases between the two germline ends. CDR1 MDHEN and CDR2 SYDVKM come from the germline V gene. The CDR3 sequence is 14 residues long. The complete variable domain, with remaining parts taken from reference TRBV28 and TRBJ1-6, reads DVKVTQSSRYLVKRTGEKVFLECVQDMDHENMFWYRQDPGLGLRLIYFSYDVKMKEKGDIPEGYSVSREKKERFSLILESASTNQTSMYLCASSPSSYNSPLHFGNGTRLTVT.

The genes are TRBV10-2 and TRBJ2-7; 8 bases are a match to TRBD1. This CDR3 contains 15 residues. V shed 7 bases and J 2 bases; nucleotides not matched to a gene: 10. Looked up from germline, CDR1 is WSHSY and CDR2 is SAAADI. This CDR3 is CASKTGQGRTYEQYF. For the CDR3, the DNA is TGCGCCAGCAAGACCGGACAGGGCCGTACCTACGAGCAGTACTTC.

J is TRBJ2-5 and V is TRBV19; 15 bases map to TRBD2. Per the germline V gene, CDR1 is LNHDA and CDR2 is SQIVND (reference sequence). The ends lost 3 bases at V and 1 base at J; junction bases unmatched: 12. This CDR3 comprises 20 residues. The CDR3 region is CASSIDPPGLAGGTQETQYF. The CDR3 DNA reads TGTGCCAGTAGTATCGACCCACCGGGACTAGCGGGAGGTACCCAAGAGACCCAGTACTTC.

J is TRBJ1-3 and V is TRBV2, with TRBD1 matching 9 bases. V trimming: 6 bases; J trimming: 7 bases; junction bases outside the gene matches: 13. CDR3 length equals 16 residues. Germline V gene data show CDR1 as SNHLY and CDR2 as FYNNEI. The CDR3 coding sequence is TGTGCCAGCAGGGAAATGGACAGGGGTCATAGGAACACCATATATTTT. Translated, it gives CASREMDRGHRNTIYF.

This clone was seen only once. V and J are TRBV10-3 and TRBJ1-5; no clear D gene. CDR1 is ENHRY, CDR2 SYGVKD, per germline. Trimming took 6 bases from V and 2 from J, leaving 14 bases between them. This CDR3 is 15 amino acids long. The CDR3 nucleotides read TGTGCCATCAGCCCCGGGAGCGGGGGCAATCAGCCCCAGCATTTT. Translated, it gives CAISPGSGGNQPQHF.

This chain uses TRBV10-3 with TRBJ2-2, with D possibly matching TRBD2 (5 bases). Trimming shortened V by 3 bases and J by 4 bases, and 15 bases separated the two germline ends. CDR1 is ENHRY, CDR2 SYGVKD, per germline. The CDR3 has 16 amino acids. The CDR3 loop reads CAISDPSLGFTGELFF. In nucleotides, the CDR3 is TGTGCCATCAGTGACCCTTCACTAGGGTTCACCGGGGAGCTGTTTTTT.

The rearrangement links TRBV7-2 to TRBJ1-2, with 9 bases lining up with TRBD1. The CDR3 loop spans 15 amino acids. Germline V lookup: CDR1 SGHTA, CDR2 FQGNSA. The V segment lost 5 bases and the J segment 3 bases; nucleotides outside the gene matches: 7. The CDR3 reads CASSTPQGADYGYTF. CDR3 coding DNA: TGTGCCAGCAGCACCCCACAGGGGGCTGACTATGGCTACACCTTC.

The chain recombines TRBV24-1 with TRBJ2-5; 12 nucleotides agree with TRBD2. This CDR3 comprises 17 residues. Germline assignment: CDR1 KGHDR and CDR2 SFDVKD. Unmatched junction bases numbered 8, after V lost 2 bases and J lost 5 bases. The CDR3 region has the DNA TGTGCCACCAGTGATTCGAGACTAGCGGGAGTTAGCGAGACCCAGTACTTC. It is translated as CATSDSRLAGVSETQYF.

This clone was picked up one time. The chain has TRBV2 and TRBJ2-3; 7 nucleotides match TRBD2. V lost 7 bases and J lost 6; bases outside the gene matches: 13. Germline V CDR1 and CDR2: SNHLY, FYNNEI. The CDR3 has 15 amino acids. DNA for the CDR3: TGTGCCAGCAAGGGAGGGGACGCAGCAGGTGATACGCAGTATTTT. It translates to CASKGGDAAGDTQYF.

The CDR3 sequence is CASSSGQGINQPQHF. DNA of the CDR3: TGTGCCAGCAGCTCGGGACAGGGGATTAATCAGCCCCAGCATTTT. V usage is TRBV7-6 and J usage is TRBJ1-5; the match to TRBD1 covers 10 bases. Looked up from germline, CDR1 is SGHVS and CDR2 is FNYEAQ. Trimming cost V 4 bases and J 4 bases; bases outside gene matches: 4. The CDR3 has 15 residues.

The V and J genes are TRBV7-2 and TRBJ2-1; D gene unclear. With 2 bases removed from V and 10 bases from J, the gap between germline ends came to 12 bases. Germline V CDR1 and CDR2: SGHTA, FQGNSA. This CDR3 has 13 amino acids. The DNA for the CDR3 is TGTGCCAGCAGCTTACAGGTACTGGTCGAGCAGTTCTTC. Translation: CASSLQVLVEQFF.

This clone has a single count. The chain employs TRBV5-4 and TRBJ1-1; D perhaps matches TRBD1 (5 bases). This CDR3 has 14 residues. V lost 2 bases and J 4 bases, leaving 12 bases between the germline ends. Germline V gene sequence: CDR1 SGHNT, CDR2 YYREEE (reference sequence). The CDR3 DNA follows: TGTGCCAGCAGCTTTGGAGGGGCGAGCACTGAAGCTTTCTTT. Protein product: CASSFGGASTEAFF.

The chain recombines TRBV18 with TRBJ1-1; D may be TRBD1 (5 bases). This CDR3 contains 14 residues. Germline CDR1 and CDR2: KGHSH and LQKENI. Between the trimmed V and J ends, which lost 3 bases and 11 bases, there was a span of 19 bases. The CDR3 loop is CASSPPNLQVSAFF. For the CDR3, the DNA is TGTGCCAGCTCACCGCCTAACCTACAGGTCTCTGCTTTCTTT. Drawing the rest from reference TRBV18 and TRBJ1-1, the complete variable domain is NAGVMQNPRHLVRRRGQEARLRCSPMKGHSHVYWYRQLPEEGLKFMVYLQKENIIDESGMPKERFSAEFPKEGPSILRIQQVVRGDSAAYFCASSPPNLQVSAFFGQGTRLTVV.

This clone turned up a few times. The CDR3 here is CASSLEGRGPSNTEAFF. CDR3 in DNA: TGTGCCAGCAGCTTGGAGGGCAGGGGGCCTTCAAATACTGAAGCTTTCTTT. The rearrangement uses TRBV5-6 and TRBJ1-1; TRBD1 matches 8 bases. The germline CDR1 and CDR2 sequences are SGHDT and YYEEEE. J was trimmed by 5 bases and V by 0 bases; bases with no gene match: 12. The CDR3 runs 17 residues.

This chain joins TRBV5-1 and TRBJ2-1; 8 bases are shared with TRBD2. CDR3 length: 18 residues. Germline assignment: CDR1 SGHRS and CDR2 YFSETQ. Trimming took 1 base from V and 7 from J; bases not matched to a gene: 16. CDR3 loop: CASSLKPQAGGLSNEQFF. In DNA, the CDR3 is TGCGCCAGCAGCTTGAAACCTCAGGCGGGAGGCCTCTCAAATGAGCAGTTCTTC.

This clone showed up just a few times. The chain recombines TRBV6-5 with TRBJ1-1; no definite D call. CDR3 length: 14 amino acids. Germline lookup yields CDR1 MNHEY and CDR2 SVGAGI. Deletions cut 7 bases from V and 8 bases from J, with 20 bases between. The CDR3: CASTPKTGSSEAFF. Here the CDR3 DNA reads TGTGCCAGCACCCCGAAGACGGGGAGCAGCGAAGCTTTCTTT.

This clone appeared once. J is TRBJ2-7 and V is TRBV5-1; D is perhaps TRBD1 (5 bases). The CDR3 is 14 amino acids. V lost 0 bases to trimming and J lost 3 bases, with 10 bases between them. Germline values: CDR1 SGHRS, CDR2 YFSETQ. The CDR3 region has the DNA TGCGCCAGCAGCTTGGCTGGACAACACTACGAGCAGTACTTC. Its translation is CASSLAGQHYEQYF.